This T cell receptor beta chain was recorded in a study of Graves' ophthalmopathy and Graves' hyperthyroidism. Background on the study: Before any treatment, peripheral blood was taken at the initial diagnosis.

This clonotype was seen more than once but under ten times. Its specificity is unknown. Losses at the gene ends were 5 bases for V and 7 bases for J; bases not matched to a gene: 3. The CDR3 loop spans 13 amino acids. Germline CDR1 SGHAT, CDR2 FQNNGV. Overall study results and limits: Most clonotypes expanded in thyroid above 0.001 frequency were present in blood too. The model's prediction of ophthalmopathy progression had approximately 68% sensitivity and approximately 77% specificity.

RNA transcripts were the source from which TCR beta CDR3 regions were amplified. Investigators did first-round RT-PCR with HTBI primers, then second-round multiplex PCR. One entry per CDR3 protein results from TCRdb running MiXCR on the multiplex PCR reads. This sample yields 680,000 or so distinct CDR3 sequences, of which 22% are seen a single time; about 6.6% belongs to the top ten. The sequenced material came from peripheral blood. The V call is TRBV11-2, the J call TRBJ1-1, with 11 bases fitting TRBD1. The clonotype comes from a woman younger than 35 with stable Graves' hyperthyroidism. Some clones in this sample may be carry-over from other donors' samples. The CDR3 sequence is CASSRTGGLEAFF. CDR3 sequence (DNA): TGTGCCAGCAGCCGGACAGGGGGCCTTGAAGCTTTCTTT. Combining the CDR3 with reference TRBV11-2 and TRBJ1-1 gives the whole variable domain EAGVAQSPRYKIIEKRQSVAFWCNPISGHATLYWYQQILGQGPKLLIQFQNNGVVDDSQLPKDRFSAERLKGVDSTLKIQPAKLEDSAVYLCASSRTGGLEAFFGQGTRLTVV.